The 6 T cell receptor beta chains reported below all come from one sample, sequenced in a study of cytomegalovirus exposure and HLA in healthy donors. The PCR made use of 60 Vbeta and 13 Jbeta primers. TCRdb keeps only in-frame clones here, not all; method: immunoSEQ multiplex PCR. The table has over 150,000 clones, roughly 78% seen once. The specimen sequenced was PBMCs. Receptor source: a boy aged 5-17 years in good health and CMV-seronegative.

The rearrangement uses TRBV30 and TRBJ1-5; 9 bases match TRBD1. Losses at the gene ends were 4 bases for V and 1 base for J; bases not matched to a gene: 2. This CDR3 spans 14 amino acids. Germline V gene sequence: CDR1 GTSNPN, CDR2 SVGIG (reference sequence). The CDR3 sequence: CAWTGTGSNQPQHF. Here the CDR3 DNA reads TGTGCCTGGACCGGGACAGGGAGCAATCAGCCCCAGCATTTT.

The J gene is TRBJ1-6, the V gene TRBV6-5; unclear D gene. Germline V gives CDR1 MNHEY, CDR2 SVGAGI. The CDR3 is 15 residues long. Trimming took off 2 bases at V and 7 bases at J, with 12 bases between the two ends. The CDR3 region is CASSYRSRSNSPLHF. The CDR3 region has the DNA TGTGCCAGCAGTTACAGAAGTCGGTCAAATTCACCCCTCCACTTT.

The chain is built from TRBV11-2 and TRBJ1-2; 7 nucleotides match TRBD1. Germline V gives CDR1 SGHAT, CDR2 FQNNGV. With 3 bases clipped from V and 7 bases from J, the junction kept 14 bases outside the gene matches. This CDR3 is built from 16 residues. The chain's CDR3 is CASSLRPGASGGGYTF. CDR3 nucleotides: TGTGCCAGCAGCTTGCGCCCGGGAGCCTCAGGGGGTGGCTACACCTTC.

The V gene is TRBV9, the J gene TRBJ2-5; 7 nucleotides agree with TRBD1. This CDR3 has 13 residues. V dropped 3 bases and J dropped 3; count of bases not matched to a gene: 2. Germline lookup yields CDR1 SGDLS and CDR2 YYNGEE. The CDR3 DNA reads TGTGCCAGCAGCGAGGGACAGAAAGAGACCCAGTACTTC. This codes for CASSEGQKETQYF. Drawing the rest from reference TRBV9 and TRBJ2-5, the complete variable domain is DSGVTQTPKHLITATGQRVTLRCSPRSGDLSVYWYQQSLDQGLQFLIQYYNGEERAKGNILERFSAQQFPDLHSELNLSSLELGDSALYFCASSEGQKETQYFGPGTRLLVL.

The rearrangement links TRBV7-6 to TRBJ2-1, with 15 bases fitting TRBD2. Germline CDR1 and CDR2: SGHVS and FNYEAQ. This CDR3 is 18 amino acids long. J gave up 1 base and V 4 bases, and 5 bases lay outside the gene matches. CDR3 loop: CASSWTSGGVGSYNEQFF. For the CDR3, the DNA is TGTGCCAGCAGCTGGACTAGCGGGGGGGTAGGGTCCTACAATGAGCAGTTCTTC.

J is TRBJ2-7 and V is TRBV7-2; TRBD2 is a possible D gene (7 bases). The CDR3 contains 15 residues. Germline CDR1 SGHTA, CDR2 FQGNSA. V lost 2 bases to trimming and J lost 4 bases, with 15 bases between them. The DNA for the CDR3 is TGTGCCAGCAGCTTACGGGTCAGGGGAGGGTACGAGCAGTACTTC. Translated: CASSLRVRGGYEQYF.